This T cell receptor beta chain was sequenced for a study of blood T cell repertoires in COVID-19. This clone was detected a few times. The Seattle patients, enrolled during active infection, were followed longitudinally. TCRdb keeps only in-frame clones here, not all; method: immunoSEQ multiplex PCR. This sample has 300,000 to 400,000 clones, with over 75% found just once. The CDR3 spans 13 residues. V was pared by 10 bases and J by 0 bases, with 10 bases between. CDR1 MNHNY and CDR2 SVGAGI come from the germline V gene (reference sequence). This chain links TRBV6-6 with TRBJ1-5; the D is unclear. The sequenced sample was peripheral blood. This TCR was recovered from a woman aged 60-75 years with COVID-19, enrolled during active disease. The CDR3 DNA sequence: TGTGCCACCACACCGAATAGCAATCAGCCCCAGCATTTT. It translates to CATTPNSNQPQHF.